This T cell receptor (beta chain) was captured in a study of blood T cell repertoires in COVID-19. Overall study: The analysed material was cDNA or gDNA that came from T cells, B-cell-depleted T cells, or PBMCs.

How the authors handled the data: How many nucleated cells were present was estimated from reference gene primer amplification. Generated by immunoSEQ multiplex PCR, the TCRdb table keeps only in-frame clones and is missing some. The DNA was the basis for D and trimming; V, J and clone size are from that table. Here the sample spans about 220,000 clones, 80% to 90% being singletons. This TCR came from a man aged 35 to 55 with acute or convalescent COVID-19. The sequenced material came from peripheral blood.

CDR3 DNA: TGCAGTGCTAATGACAGAACCTACGAGCAGTACTTC. It specifies CSANDRTYEQYF. This chain uses TRBV20-1 with TRBJ2-7; D may be TRBD1 (5 bases). CDR1 DFQATT and CDR2 SNEGSKA come from the germline V gene (reference sequence). V was pared by 4 bases and J by 2 bases, with 9 bases between. The CDR3 totals 12 residues.